This T cell receptor (beta chain) was found in a study of blood T cells in healthy people across ages. Study-wide findings and caveats: Per million T cells, TCR beta diversity dropped roughly linearly as age increased. Researchers report that TCR beta diversity correlated strongly with naive T cell percentage.

Germline V gives CDR1 SEHNR, CDR2 FQNEAQ (reference sequence). The germline V and J ends were trimmed by 2 bases and 13 bases, with 11 bases remaining between them. The CDR3 covers 11 residues. To note about this clonotype: Its target is not known.

A sample-barcoded 5' primer and a J-beta primer mix were used in a second PCR of roughly 7 to 11 cycles. One entry per CDR3 protein, called by TCRdb with MiXCR from the 5' RACE reads. The profile shows some 700,000 distinct CDR3 sequences, over 20% of them singletons. J is TRBJ1-2 and V is TRBV7-9, with D maybe TRBD1 (6 bases). The sample comprised blood. This TCR derives from a man aged 65-85 years in good health. The CDR3 sequence is CASSLRGTGTF. The CDR3, as DNA: TGTGCCAGCAGCTTAAGGGGGACGGGCACCTTC.